What follows are 20 T cell receptor beta chains derived from one specimen sequenced in a study of T cell repertoires in cytomegalovirus infection. TCRdb fed the reads into MiXCR, producing one record per CDR3 protein. The table has about 530,000 distinct CDR3 sequences, more than 25% seen once. Material for sequencing was PBMCs. These receptors all stem from a human donor in good health (CMV status not recorded). Some clones in this sample may be carry-over from other donors' samples.

This clonotype was seen repeatedly, ten times or more. The chain combines TRBV7-8 with TRBJ2-3; D ambiguous. Trimming left V 1 base short and J 1 base short, with 6 bases between. Germline V gene lookup returns CDR1 SGHVS and CDR2 FQNEAQ. The CDR3 loop spans 14 amino acids. DNA for the CDR3: TGTGCCAGCAGCTTAGACGGAGGCACAGATACGCAGTATTTT. This codes for CASSLDGGTDTQYF.

The rearrangement links TRBV9 to TRBJ1-1; D might be TRBD1 (5 bases). Between the trimmed V and J ends, which lost 0 bases and 4 bases, there was a span of 7 bases. In germline, CDR1 is SGDLS, CDR2 YYNGEE. The CDR3 extends over 13 amino acids. CDR3 nucleotide sequence: TGTGCCAGCAGCGTAGGAGGGGCCACTGAAGCTTTCTTT. Its protein product is CASSVGGATEAFF.

This clonotype was observed a handful of times. This chain links TRBV6-2 or TRBV6-3 with TRBJ2-1; maybe TRBD1 (6 bases). This CDR3 contains 14 residues. The germline V gene encodes CDR1 MNHEY and CDR2 SVGEGT. With 0 bases removed from V and 10 bases from J, the gap between germline ends came to 13 bases. For the CDR3, the DNA is TGTGCCAGCAGTTACTCTACACTCGGGACAGAGCAGTTCTTC. Amino acid sequence: CASSYSTLGTEQFF.

This clonotype has a handful of counts. CDR3 in amino acids: CASTGTSGRAIHEQFF. The CDR3 coding sequence is TGTGCCAGCACTGGGACTAGCGGGAGGGCCATCCATGAGCAGTTCTTC. This chain links TRBV12-3 or TRBV12-4 with TRBJ2-1, with 16 bases fitting TRBD2. Germline trimming cut 7 bases from V and 8 bases from J; bases unmatched to any gene: 8. The CDR3 spans 16 residues.

V and J are TRBV20-1 and TRBJ2-1; TRBD1 aligns across 7 bases. From germline, CDR1 is DFQATT and CDR2 SNEGSKA (reference sequence). CDR3 length equals 15 residues. The junction had 9 bases not matched to a gene; V was cut back by 0 bases and J by 7 bases. CDR3 amino acids: CSARDVGGAGNEQFF. The CDR3 DNA reads as TGCAGTGCTAGAGATGTAGGGGGCGCTGGAAATGAGCAGTTCTTC.

The chain is built from TRBV2 and TRBJ2-3; 8 nucleotides align to TRBD1. CDR3 length: 16 residues. CDR1 SNHLY and CDR2 FYNNEI come from the germline V gene. Germline trimming cut 5 bases from V and 1 base from J; bases unmatched to any gene: 8. The CDR3 nucleotides read TGTGCCAGCAGTTCAGATGGGACAGGCCGCACAGATACGCAGTATTTT. Its protein product is CASSSDGTGRTDTQYF.

This clonotype occurred many times. V gene TRBV6-2 or TRBV6-3 combines with J gene TRBJ1-5; D uncertain. This CDR3 region has 13 residues. The ends were cut back, 5 bases at V and 1 base at J, with 6 bases in the middle. Germline assignment: CDR1 MNHEY and CDR2 SVGEGT. The CDR3 reads CASSVMSNQPQHF. CDR3 bases: TGTGCCAGCAGTGTCATGAGCAATCAGCCCCAGCATTTT.

The CDR3 loop reads CASGLGTTQYF. Here the CDR3 DNA reads TGTGCTAGTGGTTTGGGAACTACGCAGTATTTT. V gene TRBV12-5 combines with J gene TRBJ2-3; no definite D call. The germline gives CDR1 LGHNT, CDR2 FRNRAP. V dropped 1 base and J dropped 8 bases, with 4 bases sitting between them. The CDR3 spans 11 residues.

This clonotype occurred many times. The chain combines TRBV27 with TRBJ2-3; D gene ambiguous. CDR3 length equals 16 residues. The germline V gene encodes CDR1 MNHEY and CDR2 SMNVEV (reference sequence). V gave up 5 bases and J gave up 2 bases, with 17 bases separating them. The DNA of the CDR3 is TGTGCCAGCAGTCGAAAAGGACCGGGCAACACAGATACGCAGTATTTT. Protein product: CASSRKGPGNTDTQYF.

This clonotype appeared a few times. This chain links TRBV29-1 with TRBJ2-1; the match to TRBD2 covers 9 bases. V shed 7 bases and J 7 bases; nucleotides not matched to a gene: 11. The CDR3 is made up of 14 amino acids. Germline V lookup: CDR1 SQVTM, CDR2 ANQGSEA. The CDR3 nucleotides read TGCAGCGCCCGAGGGGCGGGAGGGCGGAATGAGCAGTTCTTC. Translation: CSARGAGGRNEQFF.

The rearrangement uses TRBV6-1 and TRBJ2-1; D is undetermined. The CDR3 is 13 amino acids. Trimming took off 6 bases at V and 6 bases at J, with 12 bases between the two ends. Germline V lookup: CDR1 MNHNS, CDR2 SASEGT. Here the CDR3 reads CASRATRVNEQFF. DNA for the CDR3: TGTGCCAGCAGAGCGACCAGAGTCAATGAGCAGTTCTTC.

The sample holds a few counts of this clonotype. The genes are TRBV27 and TRBJ2-3, with 10 bases identical to TRBD1. CDR3 length equals 14 residues. Trimming removed 3 bases from V and 7 bases from J; junction bases left unmatched: 4. CDR1 is MNHEY and CDR2 is SMNVEV in the germline V gene (reference sequence). CDR3 amino acids: CASSLGQGSYTQYF. CDR3 bases: TGTGCCAGCAGTTTGGGACAGGGGTCGTATACGCAGTATTTT.

In its sample, this clonotype was seen many times. This chain connects TRBV7-8 to TRBJ2-7; no firm D call. V was trimmed by 1 base and J by 0 bases, leaving 10 bases between them. CDR3 length: 15 residues. The germline V gene encodes CDR1 SGHVS and CDR2 FQNEAQ. The CDR3 DNA sequence: TGTGCCAGCAGCTTAGTCCGGGCTAGCTCCTACGAGCAGTACTTC. It translates to CASSLVRASSYEQYF.

The rearrangement joins TRBV4-2 to TRBJ1-6, with D perhaps TRBD1 (6 bases). Germline V gives CDR1 LGHNA, CDR2 YNFKEQ. The CDR3 runs 17 residues. With 0 bases removed from V and 8 bases from J, the gap between germline ends came to 17 bases. CDR3 sequence (DNA): TGTGCCAGCAGCCAAGATCATCGACAGGCCGTACATTCACCCCTCCACTTT. It is translated as CASSQDHRQAVHSPLHF.

The gene calls are TRBV11-3 and TRBJ2-3; TRBD2 aligns across 7 bases. The V segment lost 7 bases and the J segment 5 bases; nucleotides outside the gene matches: 9. The CDR3 totals 14 residues. The germline CDR1 and CDR2 sequences are SGHNT and YENEEA. This chain's CDR3 is CASNSGGFKDTQYF. Written as DNA, the CDR3 is TGTGCCAGCAATTCCGGGGGGTTCAAAGATACGCAGTATTTT.

This clonotype appeared a few times. The CDR3 reads CASSQVAGGAPNTEAFF. As DNA, the CDR3 is TGCGCCAGCAGCCAAGTGGCCGGGGGGGCCCCGAACACTGAAGCTTTCTTT. The chain employs TRBV4-1 and TRBJ1-1; TRBD1 is a possible D gene (6 bases). Per germline, CDR1 MGHRA and CDR2 YSYEKL. The CDR3 length is 17 residues. The germline V and J ends were trimmed by 1 base and 1 base, with 16 bases remaining between them.

The chain has TRBV19 and TRBJ2-1; no clear D. V was trimmed by 7 bases and J by 6 bases, leaving 19 bases between them. The CDR3 loop spans 15 amino acids. Germline values: CDR1 LNHDA, CDR2 SQIVND (reference sequence). CDR3 DNA: TGTGCCAGTAAAGGTAAAGGGTCGAGAGGCAATGAGCAGTTCTTC. Amino acids: CASKGKGSRGNEQFF.

The J gene is TRBJ2-2, the V gene TRBV24-1, with no clear D. CDR3 length: 14 amino acids. From germline, CDR1 is KGHDR and CDR2 SFDVKD. V was clipped by 5 bases and J by 2 bases, with 8 bases between them. The CDR3 spells CATSVGSNTGELFF. The CDR3 DNA reads TGTGCCACCAGTGTCGGGTCAAACACCGGGGAGCTGTTTTTT.

This clonotype came up a few times. The V and J genes are TRBV4-3 and TRBJ2-3, with TRBD2 matching over 8 bases. Germline CDR1 and CDR2: LGHNA and YSLEER. The CDR3 contains 16 residues. V was clipped by 1 base and J by 0 bases; unmatched bases: 3. CDR3 DNA: TGCGCCAGCAGCCAAGGGGCTAGCGGGAGCACAGATACGCAGTATTTT. Protein sequence: CASSQGASGSTDTQYF.

The chain is built from TRBV27 and TRBJ2-7; D is uncertain. This CDR3 contains 13 residues. V was clipped by 5 bases and J by 0 bases, with 8 bases between them. The germline CDR1 and CDR2 sequences are MNHEY and SMNVEV (reference sequence). The CDR3 nucleotides are TGTGCCAGCAGTACTCGGAACTCCTACGAGCAGTACTTC. Its translation is CASSTRNSYEQYF.